These T cell receptor beta chains were read from a single sample in a study of blood T cell repertoires in COVID-19. The data were produced by immunoSEQ multiplex PCR, yet TCRdb's version contains in-frame clones alone and is incomplete. The sample records approximately 470,000 clones, approximately 90% being singletons. The sample consisted of PBMCs or T cells enriched from blood (not recorded which). The receptors shown here come from a woman aged 18-29 years who had recovered from COVID-19. CDR3s include the opening cysteine and the closing phenylalanine or tryptophan. Fields, in order: CDR3 protein, CDR3 DNA, clone size, J gene, D gene, V gene. A D gene is named only where the DNA matches it firmly. A clone size is listed for some rows: how often the clone was seen (once, few, many), or a class if it is expanded.

cdr3_aa: CASSTRLRGGPSYNEQFF
cdr3_nt: TGTGCCAGCAGTACCCGCCTTAGAGGGGGACCCTCCTACAATGAGCAGTTCTTC
clone_size: NA
j_call: TRBJ2-1
d_call: NA
v_call: TRBV27

cdr3_aa: CASSQNRDSPLHF
cdr3_nt: TGTGCCAGCAGCCAAAACCGGGATTCACCCCTCCACTTT
clone_size: NA
j_call: TRBJ1-6
d_call: NA
v_call: TRBV3-1/TRBV3-2

cdr3_aa: CASTFIGQANQPQHF
cdr3_nt: TGTGCCAGCACCTTCATAGGACAGGCCAATCAGCCCCAGCATTTT
clone_size: NA
j_call: TRBJ1-5
d_call: TRBD1
v_call: TRBV2

cdr3_aa: CASSPRGGSGANVLTF
cdr3_nt: TGTGCCAGCAGCCCCCGGGGGGGATCCGGGGCCAACGTCCTGACTTTC
clone_size: many
j_call: TRBJ2-6
d_call: TRBD2
v_call: TRBV7-9

cdr3_aa: CASAGPPVNEKLFF
cdr3_nt: TGTGCCAGCGCGGGGCCCCCTGTTAATGAAAAACTGTTTTTT
clone_size: NA
j_call: TRBJ1-4
d_call: NA
v_call: TRBV3-1/TRBV3-2

cdr3_aa: CASSPLQGATDTQYF
cdr3_nt: TGTGCCAGCAGTCCCCTACAGGGGGCCACAGATACGCAGTATTTT
clone_size: NA
j_call: TRBJ2-3
d_call: TRBD1
v_call: TRBV6-5

cdr3_aa: CASSLEGAFNYGYTF
cdr3_nt: TGTGCCAGCAGTTTAGAGGGGGCGTTTAACTATGGCTACACCTTC
clone_size: NA
j_call: TRBJ1-2
d_call: TRBD1
v_call: TRBV27

cdr3_aa: CASRDRDYGYTF
cdr3_nt: TGTGCCAGCAGGGACAGGGACTATGGCTACACCTTC
clone_size: NA
j_call: TRBJ1-2
d_call: TRBD1
v_call: TRBV2

cdr3_aa: CATSRDRANNEQFF
cdr3_nt: TGTGCCACCAGCAGGGACAGAGCCAACAATGAGCAGTTCTTC
clone_size: once
j_call: TRBJ2-1
d_call: NA
v_call: TRBV15

cdr3_aa: CASTRGQDSYNEQFF
cdr3_nt: TGTGCCAGCACCAGGGGGCAGGACTCCTACAATGAGCAGTTCTTC
clone_size: NA
j_call: TRBJ2-1
d_call: TRBD1
v_call: TRBV6-6

cdr3_aa: CASSPRGQNYGYTF
cdr3_nt: TGTGCCAGCTCACCAAGAGGACAGAACTATGGCTACACCTTC
clone_size: NA
j_call: TRBJ1-2
d_call: NA
v_call: TRBV18

cdr3_aa: CASSVGAGTQETQYF
cdr3_nt: TGTGCCAGCAGCGTAGGGGCAGGAACTCAAGAGACCCAGTACTTC
clone_size: NA
j_call: TRBJ2-5
d_call: NA
v_call: TRBV9

cdr3_aa: CASSYDRNTGELFF
cdr3_nt: TGTGCCAGCAGTTACGACAGGAACACCGGGGAGCTGTTTTTT
clone_size: NA
j_call: TRBJ2-2
d_call: NA
v_call: TRBV6-2/TRBV6-3

cdr3_aa: CASSALTTSGGTGELFF
cdr3_nt: TGTGCCAGCTCCGCCCTCACGACTAGCGGGGGAACCGGGGAGCTGTTTTTT
clone_size: NA
j_call: TRBJ2-2
d_call: TRBD2
v_call: TRBV27

cdr3_aa: CASTRGNTGELFF
cdr3_nt: TGTGCCAGCACTAGGGGAAACACCGGGGAGCTGTTTTTT
clone_size: NA
j_call: TRBJ2-2
d_call: NA
v_call: TRBV2

cdr3_aa: CATSRDGGDVANTEAFF
cdr3_nt: TGTGCCACCAGCAGAGATGGAGGGGACGTTGCGAACACTGAAGCTTTCTTT
clone_size: NA
j_call: TRBJ1-1
d_call: NA
v_call: TRBV15

cdr3_aa: CASSVPQVRGYTF
cdr3_nt: TGTGCCAGCAGCGTCCCCCAGGTGCGAGGCTACACCTTC
clone_size: few
j_call: TRBJ1-2
d_call: NA
v_call: TRBV9

cdr3_aa: CASSLETPSYEQYF
cdr3_nt: TGTGCCAGCAGCTTAGAAACACCCTCCTACGAGCAGTACTTC
clone_size: NA
j_call: TRBJ2-7
d_call: NA
v_call: TRBV7-2

cdr3_aa: CASSEPADSRYEQYF
cdr3_nt: TGTGCCAGCAGTGAACCTGCCGACAGCCGCTACGAGCAGTACTTC
clone_size: NA
j_call: TRBJ2-7
d_call: NA
v_call: TRBV2

cdr3_aa: CASSSGTSRPDTQYF
cdr3_nt: TGCGCCAGCAGCTCCGGGACTAGCAGGCCCGATACGCAGTATTTT
clone_size: NA
j_call: TRBJ2-3
d_call: TRBD2
v_call: TRBV5-1

cdr3_aa: CASGGAGLQETQYF
cdr3_nt: TGTGCCAGCGGGGGGGCAGGCCTCCAAGAGACCCAGTACTTC
clone_size: NA
j_call: TRBJ2-5
d_call: NA
v_call: TRBV13

cdr3_aa: CASRVSGGALYEQYF
cdr3_nt: TGTGCCAGCAGGGTGAGCGGGGGGGCCCTTTACGAGCAGTACTTC
clone_size: NA
j_call: TRBJ2-7
d_call: TRBD2
v_call: TRBV27

cdr3_aa: CASSFSGDTIYF
cdr3_nt: TGTGCCAGCAGTTTCTCGGGCGACACCATATATTTT
clone_size: NA
j_call: TRBJ1-3
d_call: NA
v_call: TRBV6-5

cdr3_aa: CATSRDYGGADGYTF
cdr3_nt: TGTGCCACCAGCAGAGACTATGGGGGGGCGGATGGCTACACCTTC
clone_size: NA
j_call: TRBJ1-2
d_call: NA
v_call: TRBV15

cdr3_aa: CASRAGGFDSPLHF
cdr3_nt: TGTGCCAGCAGAGCAGGAGGTTTTGATTCACCCCTCCACTTT
clone_size: NA
j_call: TRBJ1-6
d_call: NA
v_call: TRBV9

cdr3_aa: CASSVGQLNTEAFF
cdr3_nt: TGCGCCAGCAGCGTCGGACAGTTGAACACTGAAGCTTTCTTT
clone_size: once
j_call: TRBJ1-1
d_call: NA
v_call: TRBV5-1

cdr3_aa: CASSYSTGGETQYF
cdr3_nt: TGTGCCAGCAGTTACTCGACGGGGGGGGAGACCCAGTACTTC
clone_size: NA
j_call: TRBJ2-5
d_call: TRBD2
v_call: TRBV6-5

cdr3_aa: CASSWFRGGYTF
cdr3_nt: TGTGCCAGCAGTTGGTTCCGGGGTGGCTACACCTTC
clone_size: NA
j_call: TRBJ1-2
d_call: NA
v_call: TRBV2

cdr3_aa: CASSIEAGGREQYF
cdr3_nt: TGTGCCAGCAGTATAGAAGCGGGGGGGCGCGAGCAGTACTTC
clone_size: NA
j_call: TRBJ2-7
d_call: TRBD2
v_call: TRBV27

cdr3_aa: CASSSGKDRRSYEQYF
cdr3_nt: TGCGCCAGCAGCTCTGGGAAAGACAGGCGGTCCTACGAGCAGTACTTC
clone_size: NA
j_call: TRBJ2-7
d_call: NA
v_call: TRBV5-1

cdr3_aa: CSVSGYGQPQHF
cdr3_nt: TGCAGCGTTTCAGGGTACGGTCAGCCCCAGCATTTT
clone_size: NA
j_call: TRBJ1-5
d_call: NA
v_call: TRBV29-1

cdr3_aa: CATDSGDSYEQYF
cdr3_nt: TGTGCCACCGATAGCGGGGACTCCTACGAGCAGTACTTC
clone_size: NA
j_call: TRBJ2-7
d_call: TRBD2
v_call: TRBV6-5

cdr3_aa: CASSGGQDRFTGELFF
cdr3_nt: TGCGCCAGCAGTGGAGGACAGGACAGATTCACCGGGGAGCTGTTTTTT
clone_size: NA
j_call: TRBJ2-2
d_call: TRBD1
v_call: TRBV10-1

cdr3_aa: CASGTGDNQPQHF
cdr3_nt: TGTGCCAGCGGGACAGGGGACAATCAGCCCCAGCATTTT
clone_size: NA
j_call: TRBJ1-5
d_call: TRBD1
v_call: TRBV6-4

cdr3_aa: CASSVWDTSYNEQFF
cdr3_nt: TGTGCCAGCAGCGTATGGGACACCTCCTACAATGAGCAGTTCTTC
clone_size: NA
j_call: TRBJ2-1
d_call: NA
v_call: TRBV11-2

cdr3_aa: CASKQDRGRDTGELFF
cdr3_nt: TGTGCCAGCAAGCAAGACAGGGGGCGCGACACCGGGGAGCTGTTTTTT
clone_size: few
j_call: TRBJ2-2
d_call: TRBD1
v_call: TRBV11-2

cdr3_aa: CASPGGRCRGSGRNTIYF
cdr3_nt: TGCGCCAGCCCCGGCGGTCGGTGCAGGGGAAGCGGTCGAAACACCATATATTTT
clone_size: NA
j_call: TRBJ1-3
d_call: NA
v_call: TRBV10-2

cdr3_aa: CGMEGYTF
cdr3_nt: TGTGGGATGGAGGGCTACACCTTC
clone_size: NA
j_call: TRBJ1-2
d_call: NA
v_call: TRBV30

cdr3_aa: CASSLGFKQGNVGEQFF
cdr3_nt: TGTGCCAGCAGCTTAGGTTTTAAACAGGGTAACGTTGGTGAGCAGTTCTTC
clone_size: NA
j_call: TRBJ2-1
d_call: NA
v_call: TRBV7-9

cdr3_aa: CASSPTGTLVYEQYF
cdr3_nt: TGTGCCAGCAGCCCCACAGGGACGCTCGTCTACGAGCAGTACTTC
clone_size: NA
j_call: TRBJ2-7
d_call: NA
v_call: TRBV2

cdr3_aa: CASSLGRLQPQHF
cdr3_nt: TGTGCCAGCAGCTTAGGGCGGCTTCAGCCCCAGCATTTT
clone_size: NA
j_call: TRBJ1-5
d_call: NA
v_call: TRBV7-2

cdr3_aa: CASRPGTSNQPQHF
cdr3_nt: TGTGCCAGCAGGCCCGGGACAAGCAATCAGCCCCAGCATTTT
clone_size: few
j_call: TRBJ1-5
d_call: NA
v_call: TRBV4-2

cdr3_aa: CASSPRSGDATYEQYF
cdr3_nt: TGTGCCAGCTCACCCCGATCCGGGGATGCGACCTACGAGCAGTACTTC
clone_size: once
j_call: TRBJ2-7
d_call: NA
v_call: TRBV18

cdr3_aa: CASKRGGGLAANNEQFF
cdr3_nt: TGCGCCAGCAAACGGGGAGGGGGACTAGCGGCAAACAATGAGCAGTTCTTC
clone_size: NA
j_call: TRBJ2-1
d_call: TRBD2
v_call: TRBV5-1

cdr3_aa: CASSLFMQGAEAFF
cdr3_nt: TGTGCCAGCAGTTTATTTATGCAGGGCGCTGAAGCTTTCTTT
clone_size: NA
j_call: TRBJ1-1
d_call: NA
v_call: TRBV28

cdr3_aa: CASSLALAGGLDEQYF
cdr3_nt: TGTGCCAGCAGCTTAGCCCTAGCGGGGGGACTTGACGAGCAGTACTTC
clone_size: NA
j_call: TRBJ2-7
d_call: TRBD2
v_call: TRBV11-2